The source of this T cell receptor (beta chain) is a study of cytomegalovirus exposure and HLA in healthy donors. Study in general: The Caucasian-associated ancestry cluster held around 76% of roughly 400 genotyped donors.

These donors, healthy bone marrow donors, were studied. With respect to this clone: No antigen is known for it.

Primers included in the PCR were 60 Vbeta and 13 Jbeta primers. This table comes from immunoSEQ multiplex PCR, and its TCRdb copy is limited to in-frame clones, with some not included. The table records 150,000 to 200,000 clones, around 78% of them present only once. The CDR3 totals 15 residues. CDR1 is SGHVS, CDR2 FNYEAQ, per germline. Trimming removed 5 bases at V and 7 bases at J, with 18 bases between. General observations from the study: Rarity marked most TCR sequences, yet some public TCRs occurred in many donors.

The sample was PBMCs. This clonotype was sampled from a man aged 40-49 years in good health and CMV-seronegative. The chain employs TRBV7-6 and TRBJ2-1; D unresolved. The CDR3 DNA reads TGTGCCAGCAGCCGGGTAAGAACGGTCTTGAATGAGCAGTTCTTC. This sequence encodes CASSRVRTVLNEQFF.